A single sample gave rise to the 23 T cell receptor beta chains below, sequenced in a study of T-cell reconstitution after alpha-beta-depleted transplantation in children. TCRbeta library construction was performed incorporating unique molecular identifiers. Each CDR3 protein is one row after TCRdb ran MiXCR on the PCR reads. Of some 120,000 distinct CDR3 sequences listed, about 9.6% are singletons. The material was PBMCs, mostly from graft donor cells, obtained 180 days after TCRalphabeta/CD19-depleted stem cell transplant. Source of these receptors: a girl under three years old who had a stem cell transplant for combined immunodeficiency, so the T cells may come from the graft donor.

This clonotype was recorded a few times. The chain carries TRBV4-2 and TRBJ2-1, with D possibly being TRBD2 (5 bases). Trimming shortened V by 8 bases and J by 5 bases, and 13 bases separated the two germline ends. The V gene's germline CDR1 is LGHNA and CDR2 YNFKEQ. This CDR3 spans 13 amino acids. The CDR3 DNA is TGTGCCAGCGGAAGGACGGGGAACAATGAGCAGTTCTTC. Its translation is CASGRTGNNEQFF.

This clonotype has just a few counts. V and J are TRBV7-2 and TRBJ2-1; a weak D match, TRBD2 (6 bases). The length of the CDR3 is 15 residues. V dropped 3 bases and J dropped 5 bases, with 14 bases sitting between them. CDR1 SGHTA and CDR2 FQGNSA come from the germline V gene. In nucleotides, the CDR3 is TGTGCCAGCAGCTTTTGGAGCGGGTCCGACAATGAGCAGTTCTTC. This codes for CASSFWSGSDNEQFF.

This chain connects TRBV9 to TRBJ2-3; 8 positions agree with TRBD1. The CDR3 runs 16 residues. Trimming took 4 bases from V and 1 from J; bases not matched to a gene: 8. CDR1 is SGDLS, CDR2 YYNGEE, per germline. The CDR3 loop is CASSPKDRVGTDTQYF. The CDR3 DNA is TGTGCCAGCAGCCCTAAGGACAGGGTGGGCACAGATACGCAGTATTTT.

The CDR3 DNA is TGTGCCATCAGCCGGGACCCAGCTCCGTGGGAGCAGTTCTTC. As protein: CAISRDPAPWEQFF. The chain uses TRBV10-3 and TRBJ2-1; D is perhaps TRBD1 or TRBD2 (5 bases each). V was cut by 6 bases and J by 10 bases, with 19 bases left in between. CDR3 length: 14 residues. Germline V gene lookup returns CDR1 ENHRY and CDR2 SYGVKD.

The chain has TRBV12-3 or TRBV12-4 and TRBJ2-1; D is unclear. This CDR3 comprises 14 residues. V gave up 7 bases and J gave up 1 base, with 11 bases separating them. The CDR3 is CASIGFESYNEQFF. The CDR3 DNA reads TGTGCCAGCATCGGGTTCGAGTCCTACAATGAGCAGTTCTTC.

This clonotype was seen only once. The chain uses TRBV20-1 and TRBJ2-7; 10 positions agree with TRBD1. The CDR3 is made up of 15 amino acids. The V gene's germline CDR1 is DFQATT and CDR2 SNEGSKA (reference sequence). After removal of 0 bases from V and 3 bases from J, the junction contained 5 bases not matched to a gene. CDR3 DNA sequence: TGCAGTGCTAGAGAAGCGGGACAGGGGCTCTACGAGCAGTACTTC. Translation: CSAREAGQGLYEQYF.

Only a few counts were recorded for this clonotype. V usage is TRBV24-1 and J usage is TRBJ1-5; 8 nucleotides agree with TRBD1. Trimming at V came to 5 bases and at J to 3 bases, leaving 11 bases not matched to a gene. Germline V CDR1 and CDR2: KGHDR, SFDVKD. This CDR3 has 17 amino acids. In DNA form, the CDR3 reads TGTGCCACCAGTGGATCAGGACAGGGCTCTCTCAATCAGCCCCAGCATTTT. Translating it yields CATSGSGQGSLNQPQHF.

This chain links TRBV7-2 with TRBJ2-5; perhaps TRBD1 as D (5 bases). The germline gives CDR1 SGHTA, CDR2 FQGNSA. The CDR3 is 14 residues long. The germline V and J ends were trimmed by 0 bases and 5 bases, with 10 bases remaining between them. This chain's CDR3 is CASSLAGRVETQYF. The CDR3 bases are TGTGCCAGCAGCTTAGCGGGCAGGGTTGAGACCCAGTACTTC.

This clonotype has only a few counts. V usage is TRBV5-5 and J usage is TRBJ2-3; a possible D gene is TRBD1 (5 bases). Trimming took 5 bases from V and 2 from J, leaving 18 bases between them. CDR3 length: 16 residues. Germline CDR1 is SGHKS and CDR2 is YYEKEE (reference sequence). The CDR3 nucleotides are TGTGCCAGCAGGTTCCGGCAGGGCCCTTTCACAGATACGCAGTATTTT. This translates into CASRFRQGPFTDTQYF.

This clonotype has a count of ten or more. CDR3 sequence reads: CSARGWSGGVEQYF. CDR3 coding DNA: TGCAGTGCTAGAGGCTGGAGCGGGGGAGTCGAGCAGTACTTC. The V gene is TRBV20-1, the J gene TRBJ2-7, with 8 bases identical to TRBD2. This CDR3 region has 14 residues. Germline CDR1 reads DFQATT; CDR2 reads SNEGSKA (reference sequence). V lost 1 base and J lost 6; bases outside the gene matches: 8.

In its sample, this clonotype was seen a few times. The chain joins TRBV7-2 to TRBJ1-3; D ambiguous. This CDR3 comprises 15 residues. Germline V gene data show CDR1 as SGHTA and CDR2 as FQGNSA. V lost 1 base, J lost 3 bases, and 10 bases lay in between. CDR3 region: CASSLGVLGGNTIYF. The CDR3 DNA reads as TGTGCCAGCAGCTTAGGGGTGTTGGGTGGAAACACCATATATTTT.

The table lists this clonotype with a few counts. V usage is TRBV29-1 and J usage is TRBJ2-1; 11 bases agree with TRBD2. CDR1 is SQVTM and CDR2 is ANQGSEA in the germline V gene. This CDR3 has 13 residues. J was trimmed by 8 bases and V by 3 bases; bases with no gene match: 3. In DNA form, the CDR3 reads TGCAGCGTTGATAGCGGGAGGGAGGATGAGCAGTTCTTC. Amino acids: CSVDSGREDEQFF.

This rearrangement joins TRBV20-1 to TRBJ1-5; D is unclear. This CDR3 has 14 residues. V was clipped by 1 base and J by 0 bases, with 7 bases between them. Germline V gene lookup returns CDR1 DFQATT and CDR2 SNEGSKA (reference sequence). The CDR3 DNA is TGCAGTGCTAGAGGGCGGTTTAGCAATCAGCCCCAGCATTTT. This sequence encodes CSARGRFSNQPQHF.

This clonotype was counted at least ten times. This chain links TRBV5-1 with TRBJ2-2, with 7 bases matching TRBD2. V lost 1 base to trimming and J lost 1 base; unmatched junction nucleotides: 4. From germline, CDR1 is SGHRS and CDR2 YFSETQ. The CDR3 has 16 residues. The CDR3 coding sequence is TGCGCCAGCAGCTTGAGGCAGCGGGGGAACACCGGGGAGCTGTTTTTT. Its translation is CASSLRQRGNTGELFF.

This clonotype was detected only a few times. The chain carries TRBV7-8 and TRBJ2-5, with no clear D. This CDR3 has 14 residues. The V gene lost 5 bases and the J gene lost 1 base, with 11 bases spanning the gap. From germline, CDR1 is SGHVS and CDR2 FQNEAQ. The CDR3 DNA is TGTGCCAGCAGCAAGAACAGAATCCAAGAGACCCAGTACTTC. Translation: CASSKNRIQETQYF. Complete variable domain (other parts from reference TRBV7-8 and TRBJ2-5): GAGVSQSPRYKVAKRGQDVALRCDPISGHVSLFWYQQALGQGPEFLTYFQNEAQLDKSGLPSDRFFAERPEGSVSTLKIQRTQQEDSAVYLCASSKNRIQETQYFGPGTRLLVL.

This clonotype appeared a few times. The rearrangement uses TRBV6-1 and TRBJ2-7, with 9 bases that match TRBD1. The junction had 3 bases not matched to a gene; V was cut back by 6 bases and J by 3 bases. Germline V gives CDR1 MNHNS, CDR2 SASEGT. The CDR3 sequence is 13 residues long. DNA for the CDR3: TGTGCCAGCAGGCGGGACAGGGACTACGAGCAGTACTTC. Residues: CASRRDRDYEQYF.

J is TRBJ2-7 and V is TRBV20-1; 7 bases match TRBD1. Trimming removed 6 bases from V and 3 bases from J; junction bases left unmatched: 5. The CDR3 is 12 amino acids. Germline CDR1 reads DFQATT; CDR2 reads SNEGSKA (reference sequence). CDR3 residues: CSAMTGNYEQYF. The CDR3 coding sequence is TGCAGTGCCATGACAGGGAACTACGAGCAGTACTTC.

This clonotype occurred a few times. The chain couples TRBV15 to TRBJ2-7; TRBD1 matches 8 bases. The CDR3 loop spans 17 amino acids. Germline V CDR1 and CDR2: LNHNV, YYDKDF (reference sequence). V shed 4 bases, J shed 5 bases, and the junction held 16 bases outside the gene matches. The CDR3 DNA follows: TGTGCCACCAGCACCCGGACAGGGAAAGCCTCCCTTCACGAGCAGTACTTC. Protein product: CATSTRTGKASLHEQYF.

The genes are TRBV9 and TRBJ2-5; 8 bases agree with TRBD2. Per germline, CDR1 SGDLS and CDR2 YYNGEE. This CDR3 has 15 residues. The junction had 3 bases not matched to a gene; V was cut back by 0 bases and J by 2 bases. DNA of the CDR3: TGTGCCAGCAGCGTAGGGACTAGCCGGCAAGAGACCCAGTACTTC. This gives the protein CASSVGTSRQETQYF. The whole variable domain, filled in from reference TRBV9 and TRBJ2-5, reads DSGVTQTPKHLITATGQRVTLRCSPRSGDLSVYWYQQSLDQGLQFLIQYYNGEERAKGNILERFSAQQFPDLHSELNLSSLELGDSALYFCASSVGTSRQETQYFGPGTRLLVL.

This clonotype was seen many times. The chain uses TRBV12-3 or TRBV12-4 and TRBJ2-1; 7 positions agree with TRBD2. After removal of 3 bases from V and 6 bases from J, the junction contained 11 bases not matched to a gene. The CDR3 loop spans 16 amino acids. The CDR3 spells CASSLRAGAYINEQFF. As DNA, the CDR3 is TGTGCCAGCAGTTTGAGGGCGGGAGCTTATATCAATGAGCAGTTCTTC.

In its sample, this clonotype was seen a few times. The rearrangement links TRBV6-5 to TRBJ1-3; D possibly corresponds to TRBD1 (5 bases). CDR1 is MNHEY and CDR2 is SVGAGI in the germline V gene. V was trimmed by 1 base and J by 2 bases, leaving 12 bases between them. This CDR3 is 16 amino acids long. DNA of the CDR3: TGTGCCAGCAGTTACTTGGGAGGGGTTACTGGAAACACCATATATTTT. Its protein is CASSYLGGVTGNTIYF.

V usage is TRBV27 and J usage is TRBJ1-2; D unclear. The V and J ends lost 0 bases and 0 bases respectively, with 8 bases between them. Looked up from germline, CDR1 is MNHEY and CDR2 is SMNVEV (reference sequence). This CDR3 is 15 amino acids long. CDR3 protein: CASSLSPLANYGYTF. CDR3 nucleotide sequence: TGTGCCAGCAGTTTATCCCCCTTAGCTAACTATGGCTACACCTTC.

This clonotype was detected a few times. The chain employs TRBV12-3 or TRBV12-4 and TRBJ2-5; 7 bases map to TRBD1. V gave up 6 bases and J gave up 1 base; unmatched junction bases: 11. The CDR3 has 16 amino acids. This CDR3 is CASSHGQALSQETQYF. The DNA of the CDR3 is TGTGCCAGCAGCCACGGACAGGCGCTTTCCCAAGAGACCCAGTACTTC.